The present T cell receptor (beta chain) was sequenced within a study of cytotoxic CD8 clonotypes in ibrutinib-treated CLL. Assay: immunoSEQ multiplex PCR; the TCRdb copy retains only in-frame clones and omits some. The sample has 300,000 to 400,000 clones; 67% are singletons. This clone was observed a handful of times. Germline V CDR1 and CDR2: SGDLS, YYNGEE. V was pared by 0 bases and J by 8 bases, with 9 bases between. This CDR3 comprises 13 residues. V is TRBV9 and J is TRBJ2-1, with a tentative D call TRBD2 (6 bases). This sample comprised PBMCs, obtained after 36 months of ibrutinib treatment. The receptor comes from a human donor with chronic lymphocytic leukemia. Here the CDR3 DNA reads TGTGCCAGCAGCGTAGCCCCGGGGGATGAGCAGTTCTTC. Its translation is CASSVAPGDEQFF.